This TCR beta chain emerged from a study of cytotoxic CD8 clonotypes in ibrutinib-treated CLL. Overall study: Among patients, around 24 responded partially and 2 completely; around 15 then stayed remitted and roughly 12 progressed after median around 70 months. Study-level results: Public clonotypes (which were uncommon) either contracted or remained stable on treatment. Baseline clonality exceeded age-matched healthy donors and tracked circulating CD8+ T-cell counts.

From germline, CDR1 is WSHSY and CDR2 SAAADI. The CDR3 length is 15 residues. After removal of 6 bases from V and 9 bases from J, the junction contained 7 bases not matched to a gene. A remark on this clone: Antigen specificity is unknown.

The targeted sequencing depth was 1 in 200,000 to 1 in 1 million T cells. Produced via immunoSEQ multiplex PCR; TCRdb's table is partial and in-frame only. This table has 150,000 to 200,000 clones, about 88% appearing once. The clonotype was recovered from a human donor with chronic lymphocytic leukemia. V usage is TRBV10-2 and J usage is TRBJ2-1; 14 bases are a match to TRBD2. The sample consisted of PBMCs, taken at disease progression, from a patient treated with ibrutinib. CDR3 nucleotides: TGCGCCAGCAGGGAGGGACTAGCGGGAGAGGGTGAGCAGTTCTTC. It is translated as CASREGLAGEGEQFF.